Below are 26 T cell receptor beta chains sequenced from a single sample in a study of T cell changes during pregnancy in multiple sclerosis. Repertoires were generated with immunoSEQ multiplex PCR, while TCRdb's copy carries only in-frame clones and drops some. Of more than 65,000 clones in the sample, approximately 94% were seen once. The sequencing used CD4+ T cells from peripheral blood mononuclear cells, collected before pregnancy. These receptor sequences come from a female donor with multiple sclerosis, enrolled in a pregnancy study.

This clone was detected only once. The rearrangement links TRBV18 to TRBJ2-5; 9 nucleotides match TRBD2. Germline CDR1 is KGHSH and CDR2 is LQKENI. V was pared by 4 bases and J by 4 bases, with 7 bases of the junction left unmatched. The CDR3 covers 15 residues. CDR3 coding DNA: TGTGCCAGCTCACTGAGCGGGGGGAACCTAGAGACCCAGTACTTC. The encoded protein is CASSLSGGNLETQYF. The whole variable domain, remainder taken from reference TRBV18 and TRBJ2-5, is NAGVMQNPRHLVRRRGQEARLRCSPMKGHSHVYWYRQLPEEGLKFMVYLQKENIIDESGMPKERFSAEFPKEGPSILRIQQVVRGDSAAYFCASSLSGGNLETQYFGPGTRLLVL.

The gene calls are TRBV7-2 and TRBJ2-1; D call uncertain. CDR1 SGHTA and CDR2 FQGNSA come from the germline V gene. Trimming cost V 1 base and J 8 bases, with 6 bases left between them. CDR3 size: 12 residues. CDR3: CASSLGGYEQFF. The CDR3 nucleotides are TGTGCCAGCAGCTTAGGCGGCTATGAGCAGTTCTTC.

CDR3 loop: CAWNVQGTYGYTF. The CDR3 DNA reads as TGTGCCTGGAACGTACAGGGGACCTATGGCTACACCTTC. This sequence joins TRBV30 and TRBJ1-2; 7 positions agree with TRBD1. Losses at the gene ends were 4 bases for V and 4 bases for J; bases not matched to a gene: 6. Germline V gives CDR1 GTSNPN, CDR2 SVGIG (reference sequence). The CDR3 is made up of 13 amino acids. Together with reference TRBV30 and TRBJ1-2, the CDR3 gives the full variable domain: SQTIHQWPATLVQPVGSPLSLECTVEGTSNPNLYWYRQAAGRGLQLLFYSVGIGQISSEVPQNLSASRPQDRQFILSSKKLLLSDSGFYLCAWNVQGTYGYTFGSGTRLTVV.

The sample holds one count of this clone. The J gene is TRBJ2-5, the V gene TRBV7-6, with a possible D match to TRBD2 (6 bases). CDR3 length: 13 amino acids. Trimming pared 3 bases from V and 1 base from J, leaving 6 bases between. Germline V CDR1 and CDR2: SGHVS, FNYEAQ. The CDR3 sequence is CASSLGGQETQYF. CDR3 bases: TGTGCCAGCAGCTTGGGAGGCCAAGAGACCCAGTACTTC.

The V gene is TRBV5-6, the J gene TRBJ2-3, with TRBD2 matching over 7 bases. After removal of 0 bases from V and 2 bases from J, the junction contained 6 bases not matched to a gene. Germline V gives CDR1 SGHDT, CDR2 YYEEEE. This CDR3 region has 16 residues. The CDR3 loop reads CASSLVGAGNTDTQYF. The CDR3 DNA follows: TGTGCCAGCAGCTTGGTGGGAGCGGGGAACACAGATACGCAGTATTTT.

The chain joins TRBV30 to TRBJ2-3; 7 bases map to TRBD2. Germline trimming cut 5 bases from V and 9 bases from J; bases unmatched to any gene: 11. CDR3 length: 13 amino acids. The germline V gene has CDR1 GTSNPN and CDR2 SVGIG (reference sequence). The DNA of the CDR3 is TGTGCCTGGGTTACGTCGGGACTACAAACGCAGTATTTT. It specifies CAWVTSGLQTQYF. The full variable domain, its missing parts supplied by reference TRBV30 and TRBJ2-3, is SQTIHQWPATLVQPVGSPLSLECTVEGTSNPNLYWYRQAAGRGLQLLFYSVGIGQISSEVPQNLSASRPQDRQFILSSKKLLLSDSGFYLCAWVTSGLQTQYFGPGTRLTVL.

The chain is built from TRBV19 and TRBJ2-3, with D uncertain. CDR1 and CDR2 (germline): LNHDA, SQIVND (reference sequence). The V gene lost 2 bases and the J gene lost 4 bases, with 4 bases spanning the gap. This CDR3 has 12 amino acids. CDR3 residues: CASSIRSDTQYF. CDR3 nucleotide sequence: TGTGCCAGTAGTATACGGTCAGATACGCAGTATTTT.

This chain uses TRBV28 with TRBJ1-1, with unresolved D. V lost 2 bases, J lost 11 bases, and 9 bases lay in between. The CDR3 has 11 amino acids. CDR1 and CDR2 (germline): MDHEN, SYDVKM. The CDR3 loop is CASSLNQAAFF. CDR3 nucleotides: TGTGCCAGCAGTTTAAACCAGGCTGCTTTCTTT.

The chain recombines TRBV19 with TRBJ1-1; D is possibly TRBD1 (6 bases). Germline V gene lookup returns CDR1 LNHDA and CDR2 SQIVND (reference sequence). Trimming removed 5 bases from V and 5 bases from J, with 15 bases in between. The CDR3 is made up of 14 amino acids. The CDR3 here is CASSADRTRTEAFF. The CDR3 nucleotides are TGTGCCAGTAGTGCCGACAGGACCCGAACTGAAGCTTTCTTT. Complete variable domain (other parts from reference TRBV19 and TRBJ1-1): DGGITQSPKYLFRKEGQNVTLSCEQNLNHDAMYWYRQDPGQGLRLIYYSQIVNDFQKGDIAEGYSVSREKKESFPLTVTSAQKNPTAFYLCASSADRTRTEAFFGQGTRLTVV.

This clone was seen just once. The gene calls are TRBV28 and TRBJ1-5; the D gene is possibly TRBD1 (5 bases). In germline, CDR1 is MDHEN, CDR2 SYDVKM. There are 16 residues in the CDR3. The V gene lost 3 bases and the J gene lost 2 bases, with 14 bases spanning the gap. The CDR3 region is CASSLSQGLGNQPQHF. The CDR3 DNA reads TGTGCCAGCAGTTTGTCTCAGGGCCTGGGCAATCAGCCCCAGCATTTT.

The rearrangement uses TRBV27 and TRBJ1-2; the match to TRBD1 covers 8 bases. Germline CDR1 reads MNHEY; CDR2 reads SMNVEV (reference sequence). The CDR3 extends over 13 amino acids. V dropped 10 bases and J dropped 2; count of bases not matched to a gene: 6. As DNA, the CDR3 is TGTGCCACCTGGACAGGGTCCAACTATGGCTACACCTTC. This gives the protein CATWTGSNYGYTF.

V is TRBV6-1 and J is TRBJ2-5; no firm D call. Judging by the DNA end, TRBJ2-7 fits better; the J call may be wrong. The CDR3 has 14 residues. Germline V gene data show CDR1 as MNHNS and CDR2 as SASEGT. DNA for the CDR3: TGTGCCAGCAGTGATCCCCGGTACTCCTACGAGCAGTACTTC. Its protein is CASSDPRYSYEQYF.

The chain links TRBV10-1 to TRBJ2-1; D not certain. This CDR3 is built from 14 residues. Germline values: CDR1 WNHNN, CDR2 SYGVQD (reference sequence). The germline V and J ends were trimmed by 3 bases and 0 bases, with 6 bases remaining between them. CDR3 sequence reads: CASSDFSSYNEQFF. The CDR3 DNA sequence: TGCGCCAGCAGTGATTTTAGCTCCTACAATGAGCAGTTCTTC.

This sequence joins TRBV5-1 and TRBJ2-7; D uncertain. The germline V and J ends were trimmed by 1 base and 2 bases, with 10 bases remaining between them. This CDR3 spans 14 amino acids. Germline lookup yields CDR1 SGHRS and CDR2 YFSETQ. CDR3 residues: CASSLSQKPYEQYF. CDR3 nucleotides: TGCGCCAGCAGCTTGTCGCAGAAACCCTACGAGCAGTACTTC.

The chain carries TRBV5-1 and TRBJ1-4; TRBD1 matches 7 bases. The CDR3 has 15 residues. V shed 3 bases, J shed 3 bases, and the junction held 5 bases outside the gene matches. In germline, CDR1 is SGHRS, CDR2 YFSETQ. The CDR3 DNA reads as TGCGCCAGCAGCTCTAGACAGGGTCCTAATGAAAAACTGTTTTTT. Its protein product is CASSSRQGPNEKLFF. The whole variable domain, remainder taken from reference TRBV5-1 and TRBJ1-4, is KAGVTQTPRYLIKTRGQQVTLSCSPISGHRSVSWYQQTPGQGLQFLFEYFSETQRNKGNFPGRFSGRQFSNSRSEMNVSTLELGDSALYLCASSSRQGPNEKLFFGSGTQLSVL.

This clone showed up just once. This chain's CDR3 is CASSPNSYEQYF. CDR3 nucleotides: TGCGCCAGCAGTCCAAATTCCTACGAGCAGTACTTC. The V call is TRBV10-2, the J call TRBJ2-7; D is uncertain. The CDR3 length is 12 residues. V dropped 5 bases and J dropped 1 base, with 6 bases sitting between them. Germline CDR1 WSHSY, CDR2 SAAADI.

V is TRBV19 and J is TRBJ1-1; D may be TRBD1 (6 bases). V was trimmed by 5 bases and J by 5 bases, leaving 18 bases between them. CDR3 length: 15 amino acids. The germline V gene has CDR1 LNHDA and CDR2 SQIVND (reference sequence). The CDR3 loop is CASSSPGQRWTEAFF. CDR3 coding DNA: TGTGCCAGTAGTTCACCGGGACAAAGGTGGACTGAAGCTTTCTTT.

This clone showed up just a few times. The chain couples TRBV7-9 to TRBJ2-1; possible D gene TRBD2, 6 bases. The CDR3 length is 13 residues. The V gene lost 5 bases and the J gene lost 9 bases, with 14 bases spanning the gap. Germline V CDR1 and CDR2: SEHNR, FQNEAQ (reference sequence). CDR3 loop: CASSQTGEAEQFF. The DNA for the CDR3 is TGTGCCAGCAGCCAGACGGGGGAGGCTGAGCAGTTCTTC.

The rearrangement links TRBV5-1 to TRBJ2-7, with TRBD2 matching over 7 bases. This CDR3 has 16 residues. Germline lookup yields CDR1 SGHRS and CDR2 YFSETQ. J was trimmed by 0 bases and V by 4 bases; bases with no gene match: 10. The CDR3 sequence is CASSPLTSSASYEQYF. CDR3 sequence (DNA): TGCGCCAGCAGCCCGCTGACTAGCTCGGCCTCCTACGAGCAGTACTTC.

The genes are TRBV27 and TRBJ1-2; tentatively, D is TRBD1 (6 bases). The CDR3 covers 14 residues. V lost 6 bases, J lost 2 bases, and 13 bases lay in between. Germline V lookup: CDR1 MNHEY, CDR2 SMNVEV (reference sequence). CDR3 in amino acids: CASSRDTENYGYTF. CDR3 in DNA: TGTGCCAGCAGCCGGGACACCGAAAACTATGGCTACACCTTC.

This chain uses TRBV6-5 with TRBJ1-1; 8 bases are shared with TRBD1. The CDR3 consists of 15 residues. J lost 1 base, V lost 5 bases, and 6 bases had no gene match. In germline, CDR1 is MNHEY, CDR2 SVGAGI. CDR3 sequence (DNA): TGTGCCAGCAGTCCTCCCGGGACAGGGAACACTGAAGCTTTCTTT. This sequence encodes CASSPPGTGNTEAFF.

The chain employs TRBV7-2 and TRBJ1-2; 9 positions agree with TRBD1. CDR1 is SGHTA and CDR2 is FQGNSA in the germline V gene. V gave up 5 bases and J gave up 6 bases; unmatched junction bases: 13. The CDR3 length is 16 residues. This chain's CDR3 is CASSLSPGQGIHGYTF. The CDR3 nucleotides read TGTGCCAGCAGCCTCTCACCGGGACAGGGCATTCATGGCTACACCTTC.

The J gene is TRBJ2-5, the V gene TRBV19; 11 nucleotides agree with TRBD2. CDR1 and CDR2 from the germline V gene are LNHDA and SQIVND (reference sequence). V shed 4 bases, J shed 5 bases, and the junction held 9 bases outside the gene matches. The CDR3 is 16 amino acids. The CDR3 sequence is CASSTNLAGGRETQYF. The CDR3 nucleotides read TGTGCCAGTAGTACAAATTTAGCGGGGGGGCGGGAGACCCAGTACTTC.

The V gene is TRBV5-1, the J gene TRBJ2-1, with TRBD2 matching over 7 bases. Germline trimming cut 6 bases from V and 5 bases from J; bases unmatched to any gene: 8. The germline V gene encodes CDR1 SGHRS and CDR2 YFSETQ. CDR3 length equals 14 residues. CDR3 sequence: CASTLGGYDNEQFF. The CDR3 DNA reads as TGCGCCAGCACCCTGGGAGGGTACGACAATGAGCAGTTCTTC. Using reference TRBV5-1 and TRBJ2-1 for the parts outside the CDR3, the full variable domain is KAGVTQTPRYLIKTRGQQVTLSCSPISGHRSVSWYQQTPGQGLQFLFEYFSETQRNKGNFPGRFSGRQFSNSRSEMNVSTLELGDSALYLCASTLGGYDNEQFFGPGTRLTVL.

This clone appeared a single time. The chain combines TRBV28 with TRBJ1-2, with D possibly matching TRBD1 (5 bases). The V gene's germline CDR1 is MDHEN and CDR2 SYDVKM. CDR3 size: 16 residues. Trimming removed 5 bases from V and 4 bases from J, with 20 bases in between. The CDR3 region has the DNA TGTGCCAGCAGTCCATCTTCTATGGGGCTCAGCTATGGCTACACCTTC. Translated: CASSPSSMGLSYGYTF.

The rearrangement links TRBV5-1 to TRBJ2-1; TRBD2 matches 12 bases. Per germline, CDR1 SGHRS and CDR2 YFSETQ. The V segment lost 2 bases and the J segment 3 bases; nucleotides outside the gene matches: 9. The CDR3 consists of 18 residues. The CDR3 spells CASSLFGTSGLSYNEQFF. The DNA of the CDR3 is TGCGCCAGCAGCTTATTTGGGACTAGCGGGCTAAGCTACAATGAGCAGTTCTTC.